This section outlines one TCR beta chain sequence together with its context. V shed 8 bases, J shed 2 bases, and the junction held 5 bases outside the gene matches. The CDR3 contains 13 residues. Germline CDR1 and CDR2: MDHEN and SYDVKM. The record originates from a study of blood T cell repertoires in COVID-19. For the study at large: Samples of COVID-19 (acute and convalescent) were obtained from the United States, Italy and Spain. T cells, B-cell-depleted T cells, or PBMCs supplied cDNA or gDNA.

Assay used: immunoSEQ multiplex PCR; TCRdb lists only in-frame clones, some missing. The profile shows approximately 120,000 clones, around three quarters of them singletons. The receptor's source is a man aged 35-49 years with active or convalescent COVID-19. The chain couples TRBV28 to TRBJ2-7; 8 bases match TRBD1. Input material: peripheral blood. Here the CDR3 reads CASDRGGPYEQYF. CDR3 sequence (DNA): TGTGCCAGCGACAGGGGAGGCCCCTACGAGCAGTACTTC.